The TCR beta chain described here comes from a study of shared clonotypes between healthy human individuals. Study-wide points: Non-shared clonotypes were found to have lower generation probabilities than the clonotypes that were shared by all four of the sorted-subset donors.

Trimming removed 4 bases from V and 4 bases from J, with 18 bases in between. The CDR3 has 16 amino acids. Germline V gene data show CDR1 as SGHRS and CDR2 as YFSETQ. Sequenced by immunoSEQ multiplex PCR; TCRdb stores in-frame clones only, minus some. The sample has about 980,000 clones; 60% to 85% are singletons. In its sample, this clone was seen many times. Its antigen is as yet unknown. Sequenced input: memory CD4+ T cells sorted from blood. Subset meaning: CD45RA-negative fraction. This sequence joins TRBV5-1 and TRBJ1-5; possibly TRBD1 for D (6 bases). This receptor was identified in a young man in good health. The CDR3 region is CASSTRGGAPNQPQHF. CDR3 nucleotide sequence: TGCGCCAGCAGCACCCGTGGGGGGGCCCCTAATCAGCCCCAGCATTTT.